The entry that follows covers one T cell receptor (beta chain) sequence. This entry belongs to a study of blood T cell repertoires in COVID-19. Some clones are missing from TCRdb's copy, which holds only in-frame ones; the method was immunoSEQ multiplex PCR. The data hold 150,000 to 180,000 clones, with about 80% observed a single time. The CDR3 runs 14 residues. CDR1 and CDR2 from the germline V gene are LNHDA and SQIVND (reference sequence). Deletions cut 4 bases from V and 0 bases from J, with 6 bases between. The rearrangement links TRBV19 to TRBJ2-2; a weak D match, TRBD2 (5 bases). This clonotype was obtained from a man in his sixties with acute or convalescent COVID-19. What was sequenced was peripheral blood. The CDR3 spells CASSSGSNTGELFF. DNA of the CDR3: TGTGCCAGTAGTAGCGGGTCGAACACCGGGGAGCTGTTTTTT.